Ten or more counts support the clone carrying this T cell receptor beta chain. TCRdb called the RT-PCR reads again in MiXCR, with one record for every CDR3 protein. The data show hundreds of thousands of distinct CDR3 sequences, 14% seen once. The CDR3 has 16 residues. Germline V gene sequence: CDR1 MNHEY, CDR2 SVGEGT. The junction had 12 bases not matched to a gene; V was cut back by 2 bases and J by 6 bases. This TCR was sampled from a female donor in good health, serving as a healthy control. What was sequenced was memory CD4+ T cells from blood. This chain connects TRBV6-2 or TRBV6-3 to TRBJ2-7; TRBD2 matches 8 bases. The CDR3 DNA follows: TGTGCCAGCAGTTACCGAGCAGCGGGAGAAGGAGGCGAGCAGTACTTC. Amino acids: CASSYRAAGEGGEQYF.